The clone carrying this T cell receptor (beta chain) was found a few times. Its antigen is undetermined. Between the trimmed V and J ends, which lost 0 bases and 8 bases, there was a span of 5 bases. Germline V gives CDR1 SGHTA, CDR2 FQGNSA. This CDR3 comprises 13 residues. This entry belongs to a study of identical twins. From the 5' RACE reads, TCRdb called clonotypes with MiXCR, one entry per CDR3 protein. The table records 1.5 million to 2 million distinct CDR3 sequences, under 35% of them present only once. Broader study findings: Monozygotic twins shared more out-of-frame TCR alpha than recombination models predicted. Abundant cord blood beta clonotypes carried fewer insertions; memory repertoires showed none. Twins shared beta out-of-frame sequences in excess, but this excess was weaker.

This chain joins TRBV7-2 and TRBJ1-6, with D unresolved. The receptor comes from a newborn girl in good health. What was sequenced was cord blood. The chain's CDR3 is CASSLAEYSPLHF. For the CDR3, the DNA is TGTGCCAGCAGCTTAGCAGAGTATTCACCCCTCCACTTT. Full variable domain (outside the CDR3, taken from reference TRBV7-2 and TRBJ1-6): GAGVSQSPSNKVTEKGKDVELRCDPISGHTALYWYRQSLGQGLEFLIYFQGNSAPDKSGLPSDRFSAERTGGSVSTLTIQRTQQEDSAVYLCASSLAEYSPLHFGNGTRLTVT.